This is a list of T cell receptor beta chains from one sample in a study of identical twins. TCRdb re-called the 5' RACE reads through MiXCR, storing one row per CDR3 protein. The table lists 600,000 to 850,000 distinct CDR3 sequences, approximately 18% of them singletons, with roughly 14% in the top ten. The same sample was also studied in work on T cells expressing NK-cell markers.

The sequencing sample was made of PBMCs. The receptors were gathered from a woman between 18 and 29 years old in good health. CDR3s include the opening cysteine and the closing phenylalanine or tryptophan. Each record gives: D gene, clone size, V gene, J gene, CDR3 DNA, CDR3 protein. A D gene is named only where the DNA matches it firmly. A row's size may be missing; if present it is once, few, many or a size class.

TRBD1	-	TRBV23-1	TRBJ1-4	TGCGCCAGCACTTCGGACAGGGGGCGGGTCGTCAATGAAAAACTGTTTTTT	CASTSDRGRVVNEKLFF
TRBD1	few	TRBV7-9	TRBJ1-2	TGTGCCAGCAGTCTACCCGGGACAGGGCATAACTATGGCTACACCTTC	CASSLPGTGHNYGYTF
-	-	TRBV6-1	TRBJ1-5	TGTGCCAGCAGTCCAAGAGGACGCGGGGCGGGTCAGCCCCAGCATTTT	CASSPRGRGAGQPQHF
-	-	TRBV5-5	TRBJ2-3	TGTGCCAGCAGCTTAGACAAAAGCACAGATACGCAGTATTTT	CASSLDKSTDTQYF
-	few	TRBV11-1	TRBJ2-7	TGTGCCAGCAGCTTAGGAGGTTTTAGCTCCTACGAGCAGTACTTC	CASSLGGFSSYEQYF
-	-	TRBV9	TRBJ2-1	TGTGCCAGCAGCGTAGAAGGCTTCTACAATGAGCAGTTCTTC	CASSVEGFYNEQFF
TRBD1	-	TRBV20-1	TRBJ1-1	TGCAGTGCTGCCGGGACAGGGGGCGTGAACACTGAAGCTTTCTTT	CSAAGTGGVNTEAFF
TRBD1	-	TRBV6-2/TRBV6-3	TRBJ2-1	TGTGCCAGCAGTCAGTCAGGACAGGGTCTACATGAGCAGTTCTTC	CASSQSGQGLHEQFF
-	few	TRBV25-1	TRBJ2-7	TGTGCCAGCACCGGGCCGGGGGTGCACGAGCAGTACTTC	CASTGPGVHEQYF
-	-	TRBV5-6	TRBJ2-7	TGTGCCAGCAGCTTACTGTCTCGCCTGGGGTCCTCCTACGAGCAGGACTTC	CASSLLSRLGSSYEQDF
-	-	TRBV7-2	TRBJ2-7	TGTGCCACAAGCTGGGGGTTTGCCTACGAGCAGTACTTC	CATSWGFAYEQYF
-	few	TRBV7-9	TRBJ1-1	TGTGCCAGCAGTACCCTCCGGGGAGACACTGAAGCTTTCTTT	CASSTLRGDTEAFF
-	few	TRBV6-6	TRBJ1-5	TGTGCCAGCAGTAATTTGGGGAATCAGCCCCAGCATTTT	CASSNLGNQPQHF
TRBD2	few	TRBV2	TRBJ2-7	TGTGCCCTCACTACTAGCGGGGGACTCGAGCAGTACTTC	CALTTSGGLEQYF
TRBD1	once	TRBV20-1	TRBJ1-1	TGCAGTGCTAGGCTATCAGACAGGGTGGGCACTGAAGCTTTCTTT	CSARLSDRVGTEAFF
-	few	TRBV5-1	TRBJ2-7	TGCGCCAGCAGCTTGGAGAGGATTCCCTCCTACGAGCAGTACTTC	CASSLERIPSYEQYF
-	few	TRBV7-9	TRBJ2-1	TGTGCCAGCAGCTTACCCGGGCCAAATGAGCAGTTCTTC	CASSLPGPNEQFF
TRBD2	-	TRBV4-1	TRBJ2-5	TGCGCCAGCAGCCAGGGACTAGCGGAAGAGACCCAGTACTTC	CASSQGLAEETQYF
TRBD2	few	TRBV9	TRBJ2-3	TGTGCCAGCAGCGTAGCTAGCGGGGGGCGCACAGATACGCAGTATTTT	CASSVASGGRTDTQYF
TRBD1	-	TRBV19	TRBJ2-7	TGTGCCAGTAGTATCATCGGGGCAGGGGGTTACGAGCAGTACTTC	CASSIIGAGGYEQYF
-	-	TRBV7-9	TRBJ2-5	TGTGCCAGCAGCTTGTCGCAGGGGGGAGAGACCCAGTACTTC	CASSLSQGGETQYF
TRBD2	-	TRBV3-1	TRBJ2-7	TGTGCCAGCAGCCAGGGACTATCTCTCTACGAGCAGTACTTC	CASSQGLSLYEQYF
-	-	TRBV7-9	TRBJ2-7	TGTGCCAGCAGCTCTTTTGACATAGCCTACGAGCAGTACTTC	CASSSFDIAYEQYF
TRBD2	many	TRBV12-3/TRBV12-4	TRBJ2-7	TGTGCCAGCAGGAAGGGACTAGCGGCCTACGAGCAGTACTTC	CASRKGLAAYEQYF
-	-	TRBV20-1	TRBJ2-5	TGCAGTGCCCTCACGGGCAGGGGAAGGGAGACCCAGTACTTC	CSALTGRGRETQYF
TRBD1	-	TRBV4-1	TRBJ2-5	TGCGCCAGCAGCCAAAGAGGGAAGACAGGGGGTTTGGAGACCCAGTACTTC	CASSQRGKTGGLETQYF
-	-	TRBV30	TRBJ2-7	TGTGCCTGGAGTGTTGATAGCTCCTACGAGCAGTACTTC	CAWSVDSSYEQYF